This TCR beta chain is from a study of T cells in Graves' hyperthyroidism and ophthalmopathy. As for the study in general: At the time of initial diagnosis and before any treatment, peripheral blood was collected.

This clonotype was counted at least ten times. Patients were excluded for uncontrolled infection, other autoimmune disease, pregnancy or lactation. This sample holds PBMCs from under 11 ml fresh peripheral blood. Amplification of TCR beta CDR3 regions was performed using RNA transcripts as template. TCR CDR3 underwent first-round RT-PCR with the HTBI primer set. TCRdb itself ran the multiplex PCR reads through MiXCR, one entry per CDR3 protein. This table has roughly 290,000 distinct CDR3 sequences, 10% to 15% appearing once. Sequencing was performed on blood. This TCR was sampled from a woman in her 30s with Graves' hyperthyroidism that later progressed to Graves' ophthalmopathy.

The CDR3 reads CASRETQRYNGYTF. As DNA, the CDR3 is TGTGCCAGTCGAGAGACACAACGCTATAATGGCTACACCTTC. The chain uses TRBV19 and TRBJ1-2; the D is unclear. This CDR3 is built from 14 residues. Deletions cut 8 bases from V and 6 bases from J, with 19 bases between. The germline V gene has CDR1 LNHDA and CDR2 SQIVND (reference sequence).